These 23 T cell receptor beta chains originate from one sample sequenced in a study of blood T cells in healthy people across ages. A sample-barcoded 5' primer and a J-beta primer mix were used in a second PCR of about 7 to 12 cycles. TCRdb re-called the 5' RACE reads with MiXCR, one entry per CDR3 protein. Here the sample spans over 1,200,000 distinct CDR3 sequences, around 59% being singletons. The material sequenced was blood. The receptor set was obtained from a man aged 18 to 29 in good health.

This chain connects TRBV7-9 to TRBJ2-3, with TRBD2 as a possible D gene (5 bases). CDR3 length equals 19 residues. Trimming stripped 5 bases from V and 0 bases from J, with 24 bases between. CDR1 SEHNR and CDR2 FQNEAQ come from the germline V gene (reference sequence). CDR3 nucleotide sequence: TGTGCCAGCAGCCCGTTGCGGGTCCTCGACCCTGGGAGCACAGATACGCAGTATTTT. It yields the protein CASSPLRVLDPGSTDTQYF. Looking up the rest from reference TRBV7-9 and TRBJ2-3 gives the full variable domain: DTGVSQNPRHKITKRGQNVTFRCDPISEHNRLYWYRQTLGQGPEFLTYFQNEAQLEKSRLLSDRFSAERPKGSFSTLEIQRTEQGDSAMYLCASSPLRVLDPGSTDTQYFGPGTRLTVL.

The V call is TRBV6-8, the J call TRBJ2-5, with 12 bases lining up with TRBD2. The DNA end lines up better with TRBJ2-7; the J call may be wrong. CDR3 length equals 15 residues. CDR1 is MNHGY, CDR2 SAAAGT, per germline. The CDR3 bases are TGTGCCAGCAAAAAAGCTTCGACTAGCGGGAGCGAGCAGTACTTC. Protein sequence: CASKKASTSGSEQYF.

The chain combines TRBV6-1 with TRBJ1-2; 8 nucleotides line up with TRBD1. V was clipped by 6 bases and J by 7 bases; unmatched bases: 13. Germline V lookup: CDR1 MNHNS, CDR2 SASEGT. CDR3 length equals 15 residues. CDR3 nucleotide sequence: TGTGCCAGCAGAGACCCGGCCAGGGGGCCGGTTGGCTACACCTTC. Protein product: CASRDPARGPVGYTF.

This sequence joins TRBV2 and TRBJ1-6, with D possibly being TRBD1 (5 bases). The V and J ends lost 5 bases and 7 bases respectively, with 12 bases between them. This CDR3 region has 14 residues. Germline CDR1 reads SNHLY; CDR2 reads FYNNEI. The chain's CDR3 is CASSLGHRNSPLHF. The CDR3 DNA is TGTGCCAGCAGTCTCGGACACCGGAATTCACCCCTCCACTTT. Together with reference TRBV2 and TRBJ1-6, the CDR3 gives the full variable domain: EPEVTQTPSHQVTQMGQEVILRCVPISNHLYFYWYRQILGQKVEFLVSFYNNEISEKSEIFDDQFSVERPDGSNFTLKIRSTKLEDSAMYFCASSLGHRNSPLHFGNGTRLTVT.

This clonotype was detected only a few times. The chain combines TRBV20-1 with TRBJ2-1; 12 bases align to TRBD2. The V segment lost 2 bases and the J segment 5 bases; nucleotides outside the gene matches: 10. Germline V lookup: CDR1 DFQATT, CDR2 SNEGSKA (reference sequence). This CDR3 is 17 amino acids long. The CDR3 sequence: CSARLTLAGGPNNEQFF. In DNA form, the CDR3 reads TGCAGTGCTAGACTTACTCTAGCGGGAGGGCCAAACAATGAGCAGTTCTTC.

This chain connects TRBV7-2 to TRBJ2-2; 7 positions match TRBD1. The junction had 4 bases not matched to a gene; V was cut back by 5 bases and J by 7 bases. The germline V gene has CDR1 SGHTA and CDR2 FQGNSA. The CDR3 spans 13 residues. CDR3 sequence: CASSPDRDGELFF. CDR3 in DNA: TGTGCCAGCAGCCCAGACAGGGACGGGGAGCTGTTTTTT.

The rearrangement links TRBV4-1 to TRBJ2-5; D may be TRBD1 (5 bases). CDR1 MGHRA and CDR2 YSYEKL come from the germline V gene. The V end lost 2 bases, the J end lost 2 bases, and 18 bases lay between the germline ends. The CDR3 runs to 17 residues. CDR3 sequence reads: CASSQWSAGKGQETQYF. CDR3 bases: TGCGCCAGCAGCCAATGGAGCGCAGGGAAGGGGCAAGAGACCCAGTACTTC.

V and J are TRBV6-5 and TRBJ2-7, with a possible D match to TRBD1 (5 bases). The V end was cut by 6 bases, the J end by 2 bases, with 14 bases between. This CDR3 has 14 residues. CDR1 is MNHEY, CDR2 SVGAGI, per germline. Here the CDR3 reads CASSLRVSPYEQYF. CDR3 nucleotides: TGTGCCAGCAGCCTCAGGGTGAGCCCCTACGAGCAGTACTTC.

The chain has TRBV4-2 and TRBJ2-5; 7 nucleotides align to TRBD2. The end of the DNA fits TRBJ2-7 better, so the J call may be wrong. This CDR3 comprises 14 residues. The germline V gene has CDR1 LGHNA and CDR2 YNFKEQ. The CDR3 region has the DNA TGTGCCAGCAGCCAAGCACTAGCGTGGTACGAGCAGTACTTC. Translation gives CASSQALAWYEQYF.

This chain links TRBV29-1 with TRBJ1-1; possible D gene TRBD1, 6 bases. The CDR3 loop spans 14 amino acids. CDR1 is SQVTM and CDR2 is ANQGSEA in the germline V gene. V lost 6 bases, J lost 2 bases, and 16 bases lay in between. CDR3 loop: CSVDLTGLNTEAFF. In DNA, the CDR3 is TGCAGCGTAGACCTGACAGGCCTAAACACTGAAGCTTTCTTT.

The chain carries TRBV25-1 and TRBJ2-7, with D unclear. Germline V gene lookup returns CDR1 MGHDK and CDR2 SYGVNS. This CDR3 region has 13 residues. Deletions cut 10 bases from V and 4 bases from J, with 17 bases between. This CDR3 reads CATQDINQYEQYF. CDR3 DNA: TGTGCCACCCAAGACATCAATCAGTACGAGCAGTACTTC.

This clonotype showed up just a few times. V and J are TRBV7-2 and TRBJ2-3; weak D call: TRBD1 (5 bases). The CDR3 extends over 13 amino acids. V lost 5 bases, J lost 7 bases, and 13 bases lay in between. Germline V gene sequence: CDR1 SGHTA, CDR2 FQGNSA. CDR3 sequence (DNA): TGTGCCAGCAGCCTAGACAGAATTAATACGCAGTATTTT. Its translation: CASSLDRINTQYF.

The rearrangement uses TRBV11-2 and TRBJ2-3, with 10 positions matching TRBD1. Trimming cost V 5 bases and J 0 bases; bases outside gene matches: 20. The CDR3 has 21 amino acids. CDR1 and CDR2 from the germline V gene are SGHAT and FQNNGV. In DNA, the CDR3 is TGTGCCAGCAGCCCAGTGGTTCGCGGGACAGGGGTCCTTTCTAGCACAGATACGCAGTATTTT. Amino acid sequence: CASSPVVRGTGVLSSTDTQYF.

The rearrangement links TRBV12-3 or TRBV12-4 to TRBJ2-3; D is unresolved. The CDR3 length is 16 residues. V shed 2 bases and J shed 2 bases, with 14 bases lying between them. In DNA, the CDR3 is TGTGCCAGCAGTTTACAGGTTACCCCACCCACAGATACGCAGTATTTT. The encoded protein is CASSLQVTPPTDTQYF.

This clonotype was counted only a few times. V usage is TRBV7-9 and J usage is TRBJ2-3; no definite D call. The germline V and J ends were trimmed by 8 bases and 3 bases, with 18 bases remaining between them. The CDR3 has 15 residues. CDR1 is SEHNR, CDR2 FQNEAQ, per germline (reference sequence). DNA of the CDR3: TGTGCCAGCGTCTCGGGTCTCGTCGCGACAGATACGCAGTATTTT. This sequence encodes CASVSGLVATDTQYF.

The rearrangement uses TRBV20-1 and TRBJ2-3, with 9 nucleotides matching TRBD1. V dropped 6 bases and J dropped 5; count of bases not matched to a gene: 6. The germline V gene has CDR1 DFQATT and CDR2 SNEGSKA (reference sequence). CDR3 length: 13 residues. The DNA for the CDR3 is TGCAGTGCCCGGGACAGGGAACGAGATACGCAGTATTTT. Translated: CSARDRERDTQYF.

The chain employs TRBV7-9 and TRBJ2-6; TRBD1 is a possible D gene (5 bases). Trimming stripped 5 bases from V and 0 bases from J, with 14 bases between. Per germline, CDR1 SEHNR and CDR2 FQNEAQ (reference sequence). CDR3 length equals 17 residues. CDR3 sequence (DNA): TGTGCCAGCAGCGATACCATTGACAGCTCTGGGGCCAACGTCCTGACTTTC. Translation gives CASSDTIDSSGANVLTF.

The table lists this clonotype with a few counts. The CDR3 loop reads CASSQSASGYTQYF. As DNA, the CDR3 is TGCGCCAGCAGCCAATCCGCTAGCGGTTATACGCAGTATTTT. V usage is TRBV4-3 and J usage is TRBJ2-3; TRBD2 matches at 7 bases. Germline V gene sequence: CDR1 LGHNA, CDR2 YSLEER. The CDR3 length is 14 residues. V lost 2 bases, J lost 7 bases, and 6 bases stayed unmatched.

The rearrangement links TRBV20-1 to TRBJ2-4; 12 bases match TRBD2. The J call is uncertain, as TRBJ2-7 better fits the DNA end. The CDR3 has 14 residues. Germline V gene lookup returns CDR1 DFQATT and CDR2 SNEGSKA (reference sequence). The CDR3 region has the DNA TGCAGTGCTAGAGATGAGGGACTAGCGGGCGAGCAGTACTTC. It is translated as CSARDEGLAGEQYF.

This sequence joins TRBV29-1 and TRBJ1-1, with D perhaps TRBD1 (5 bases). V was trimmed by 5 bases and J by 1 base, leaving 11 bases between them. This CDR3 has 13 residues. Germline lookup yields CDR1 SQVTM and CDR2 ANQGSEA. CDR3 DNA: TGCAGCGTTCGGGGCAGGGCGAACACTGAAGCTTTCTTT. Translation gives CSVRGRANTEAFF.

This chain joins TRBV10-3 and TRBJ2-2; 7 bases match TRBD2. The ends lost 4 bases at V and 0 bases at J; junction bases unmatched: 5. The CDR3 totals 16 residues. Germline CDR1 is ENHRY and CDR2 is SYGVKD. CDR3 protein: CAISGGTTPNTGELFF. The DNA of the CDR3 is TGTGCCATCAGTGGGGGGACTACTCCGAACACCGGGGAGCTGTTTTTT.

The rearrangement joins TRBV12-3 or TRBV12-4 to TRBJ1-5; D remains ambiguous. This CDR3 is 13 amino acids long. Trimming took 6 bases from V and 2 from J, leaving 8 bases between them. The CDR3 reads CASRHNGNQPQHF. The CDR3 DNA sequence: TGTGCCAGCAGGCATAATGGCAATCAGCCCCAGCATTTT.

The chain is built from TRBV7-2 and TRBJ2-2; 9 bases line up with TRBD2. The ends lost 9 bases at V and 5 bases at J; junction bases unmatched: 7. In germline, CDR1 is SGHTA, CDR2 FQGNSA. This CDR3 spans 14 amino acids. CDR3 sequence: CARDGTSRTGELFF. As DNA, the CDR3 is TGTGCCAGGGACGGGACTAGCCGAACCGGGGAGCTGTTTTTT.